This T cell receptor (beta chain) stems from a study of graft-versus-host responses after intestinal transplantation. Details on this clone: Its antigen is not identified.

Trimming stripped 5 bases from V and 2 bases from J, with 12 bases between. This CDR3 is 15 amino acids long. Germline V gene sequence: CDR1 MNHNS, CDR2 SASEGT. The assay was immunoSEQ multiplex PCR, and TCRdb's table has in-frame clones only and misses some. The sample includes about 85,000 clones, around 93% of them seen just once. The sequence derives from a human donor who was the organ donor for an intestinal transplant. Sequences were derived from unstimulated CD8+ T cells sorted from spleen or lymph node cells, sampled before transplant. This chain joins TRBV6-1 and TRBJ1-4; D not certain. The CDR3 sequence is CASSRSDGTNEKLFF. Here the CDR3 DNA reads TGTGCCAGCAGTAGATCGGACGGCACTAATGAAAAACTGTTTTTT.